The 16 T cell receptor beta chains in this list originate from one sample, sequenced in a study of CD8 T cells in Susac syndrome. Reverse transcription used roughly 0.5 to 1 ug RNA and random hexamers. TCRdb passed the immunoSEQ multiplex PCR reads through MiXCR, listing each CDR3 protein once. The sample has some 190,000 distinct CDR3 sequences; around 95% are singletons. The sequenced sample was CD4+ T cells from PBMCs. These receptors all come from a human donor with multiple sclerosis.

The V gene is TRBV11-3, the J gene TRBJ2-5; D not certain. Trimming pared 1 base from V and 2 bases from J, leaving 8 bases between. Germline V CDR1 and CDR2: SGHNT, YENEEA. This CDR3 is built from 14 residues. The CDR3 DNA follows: TGTGCCAGCAGCTTAGGGGTCTGGCAAGAGACCCAGTACTTC. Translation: CASSLGVWQETQYF.

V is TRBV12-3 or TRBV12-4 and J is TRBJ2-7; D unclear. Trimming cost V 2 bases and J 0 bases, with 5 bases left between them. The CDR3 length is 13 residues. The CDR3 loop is CASSLHISYEQYF. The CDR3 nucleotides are TGTGCCAGCAGTTTACACATCTCCTACGAGCAGTACTTC.

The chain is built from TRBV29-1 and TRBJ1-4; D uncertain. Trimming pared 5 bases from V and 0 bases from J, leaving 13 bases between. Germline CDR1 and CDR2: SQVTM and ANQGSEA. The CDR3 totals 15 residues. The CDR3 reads CSVSTSTSTNEKLFF. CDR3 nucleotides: TGCAGCGTTAGTACCTCGACCTCAACTAATGAAAAACTGTTTTTT. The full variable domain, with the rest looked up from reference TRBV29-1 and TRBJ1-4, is SAVISQKPSRDICQRGTSLTIQCQVDSQVTMMFWYRQQPGQSLTLIATANQGSEATYESGFVIDKFPISRPNLTFSTLTVSNMSPEDSSIYLCSVSTSTSTNEKLFFGSGTQLSVL.

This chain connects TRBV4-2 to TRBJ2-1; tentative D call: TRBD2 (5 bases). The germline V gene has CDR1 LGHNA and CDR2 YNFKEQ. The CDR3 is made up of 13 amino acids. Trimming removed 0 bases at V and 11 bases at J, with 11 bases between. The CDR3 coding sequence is TGTGCCAGCAGCCAAGAGGCTAGCCTGCAGCAGTTCTTC. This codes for CASSQEASLQQFF.

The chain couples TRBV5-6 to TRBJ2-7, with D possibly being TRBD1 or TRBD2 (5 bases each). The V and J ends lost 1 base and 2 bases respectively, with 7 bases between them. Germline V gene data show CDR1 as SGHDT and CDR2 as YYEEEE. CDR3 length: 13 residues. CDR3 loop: CASSLWGTYEQYF. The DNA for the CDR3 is TGTGCCAGCAGCTTGTGGGGGACCTACGAGCAGTACTTC. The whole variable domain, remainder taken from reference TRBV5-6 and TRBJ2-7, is DAGVTQSPTHLIKTRGQQVTLRCSPKSGHDTVSWYQQALGQGPQFIFQYYEEEERQRGNFPDRFSGHQFPNYSSELNVNALLLGDSALYLCASSLWGTYEQYFGPGTRLTVT.

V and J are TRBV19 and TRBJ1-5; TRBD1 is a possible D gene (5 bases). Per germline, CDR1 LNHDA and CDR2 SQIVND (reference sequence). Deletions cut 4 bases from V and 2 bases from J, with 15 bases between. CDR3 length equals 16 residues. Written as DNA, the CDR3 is TGTGCCAGTAGTACCACTACAGGCTTGGGCAATCAGCCCCAGCATTTT. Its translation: CASSTTTGLGNQPQHF.

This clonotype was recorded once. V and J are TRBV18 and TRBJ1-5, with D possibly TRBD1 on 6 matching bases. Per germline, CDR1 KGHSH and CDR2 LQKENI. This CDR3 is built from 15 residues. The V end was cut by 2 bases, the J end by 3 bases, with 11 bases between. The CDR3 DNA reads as TGTGCCAGCTCACCAGGGCAGGGGTTCAATCAGCCCCAGCATTTT. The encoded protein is CASSPGQGFNQPQHF.

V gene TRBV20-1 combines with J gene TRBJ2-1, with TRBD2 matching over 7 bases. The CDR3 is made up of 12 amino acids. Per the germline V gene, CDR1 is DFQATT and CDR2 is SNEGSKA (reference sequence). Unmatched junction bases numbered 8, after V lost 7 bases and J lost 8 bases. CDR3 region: CSGVAGGDEQFF. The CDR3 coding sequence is TGCAGTGGGGTAGCTGGGGGGGATGAGCAGTTCTTC.

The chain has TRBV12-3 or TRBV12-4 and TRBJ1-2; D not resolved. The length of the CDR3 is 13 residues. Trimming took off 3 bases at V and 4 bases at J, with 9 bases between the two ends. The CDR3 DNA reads TGTGCCAGCAGTTTTTCGGGGAGCTATGGCTACACCTTC. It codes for CASSFSGSYGYTF.

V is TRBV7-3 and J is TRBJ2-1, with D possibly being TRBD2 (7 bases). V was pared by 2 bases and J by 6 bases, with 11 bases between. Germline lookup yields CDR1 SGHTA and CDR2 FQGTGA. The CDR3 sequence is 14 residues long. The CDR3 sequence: CASSLGGARNEQFF. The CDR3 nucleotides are TGTGCCAGCAGCTTAGGGGGGGCTCGCAATGAGCAGTTCTTC.

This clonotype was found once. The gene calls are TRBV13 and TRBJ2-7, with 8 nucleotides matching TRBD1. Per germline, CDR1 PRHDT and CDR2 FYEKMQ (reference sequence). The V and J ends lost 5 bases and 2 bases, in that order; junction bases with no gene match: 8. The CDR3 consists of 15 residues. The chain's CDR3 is CASSPRDRLPYEQYF. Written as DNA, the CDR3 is TGTGCCAGCAGCCCTCGGGACAGGCTTCCCTACGAGCAGTACTTC.

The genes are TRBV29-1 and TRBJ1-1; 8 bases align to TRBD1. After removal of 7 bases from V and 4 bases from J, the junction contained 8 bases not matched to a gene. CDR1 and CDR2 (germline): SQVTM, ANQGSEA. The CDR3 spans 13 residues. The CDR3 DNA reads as TGCAGCGCCCGGACAGGGTCGGCCACTGAAGCTTTCTTT. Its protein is CSARTGSATEAFF.

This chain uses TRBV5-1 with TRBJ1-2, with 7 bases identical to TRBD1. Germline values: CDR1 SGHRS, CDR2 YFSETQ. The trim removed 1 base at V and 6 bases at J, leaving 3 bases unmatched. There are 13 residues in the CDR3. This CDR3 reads CASSLQGDDGYTF. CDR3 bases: TGCGCCAGCAGCTTGCAGGGGGACGATGGCTACACCTTC.

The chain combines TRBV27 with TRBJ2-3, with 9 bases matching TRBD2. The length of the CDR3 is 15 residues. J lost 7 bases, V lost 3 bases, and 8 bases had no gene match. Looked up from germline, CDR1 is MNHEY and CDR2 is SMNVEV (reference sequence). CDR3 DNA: TGTGCCAGCAGTTTGCTAGCGGGGTTCCGCTATACGCAGTATTTT. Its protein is CASSLLAGFRYTQYF.

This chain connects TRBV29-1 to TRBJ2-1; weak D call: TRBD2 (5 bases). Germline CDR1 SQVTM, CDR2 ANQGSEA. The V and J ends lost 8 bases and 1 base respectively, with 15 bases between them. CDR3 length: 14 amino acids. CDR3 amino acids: CSPIILESYNEQFF. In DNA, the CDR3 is TGCAGCCCCATAATACTAGAATCCTACAATGAGCAGTTCTTC.

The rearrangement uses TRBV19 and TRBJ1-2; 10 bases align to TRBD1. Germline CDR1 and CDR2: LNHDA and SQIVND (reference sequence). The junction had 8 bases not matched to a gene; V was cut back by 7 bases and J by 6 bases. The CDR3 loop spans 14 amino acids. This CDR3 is CASTPGQGGHGYTF. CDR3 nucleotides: TGTGCCAGTACCCCAGGACAGGGGGGTCATGGCTACACCTTC. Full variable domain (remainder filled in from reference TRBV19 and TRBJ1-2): DGGITQSPKYLFRKEGQNVTLSCEQNLNHDAMYWYRQDPGQGLRLIYYSQIVNDFQKGDIAEGYSVSREKKESFPLTVTSAQKNPTAFYLCASTPGQGGHGYTFGSGTRLTVV.